This T cell receptor beta chain was recovered during a study of shared T cell receptors in the human thymus. Produced via immunoSEQ multiplex PCR; TCRdb's table is partial and in-frame only. The sample consists of about 610,000 clones, roughly 90% of them appearing once. The germline V and J ends were trimmed by 3 bases and 4 bases, with 13 bases remaining between them. Germline CDR1 and CDR2: LGHNA and YSLEER. The CDR3 length is 15 residues. The sample also formed part of further work on human thymus T cells.

The chain recombines TRBV4-3 with TRBJ1-5; D gene ambiguous. Input material: thymocytes. The sequence was collected from a boy under two years old with a congenital heart defect. The CDR3: CASSQRWGANQPQHF. In nucleotides, the CDR3 is TGCGCCAGCAGCCAGCGGTGGGGAGCGAATCAGCCCCAGCATTTT.